This entry is about one T cell receptor beta chain. Authors' processing steps: Amplification of reference gene primers was used by the study to estimate nucleated cell counts. Using immunoSEQ multiplex PCR, the repertoire was profiled, and TCRdb retains in-frame clones only, with some absent. V and J calls plus clone size are reproduced from that table; the DNA served to infer D and trimming. Among more than 150,000 clones listed, 90% were seen once. This record belongs to a study of blood T cell repertoires in COVID-19. For the study at large: The samples span acute and convalescent COVID-19 from the United States, Italy and Spain. PBMCs, B-cell-depleted T cells, or T cells provided the cDNA or gDNA that made up the material.

Germline V gene lookup returns CDR1 LGHDT and CDR2 YNNKEL (reference sequence). This CDR3 spans 14 amino acids. The ends were cut back, 3 bases at V and 7 bases at J, with 13 bases in the middle. Sequenced input: peripheral blood. The TCR sequence derives from a man between 45 and 60 years old with acute or convalescent COVID-19. The V gene is TRBV3-1 (or the pseudogene TRBV3-2), the J gene TRBJ1-3; tentatively, D is TRBD1 (5 bases). CDR3 coding DNA: TGTGCCAGCAGCCACTCCGGACAACACAACACCATATATTTT. This sequence encodes CASSHSGQHNTIYF.